The sample holds a few counts of the clone carrying this T cell receptor beta chain. The data derive from a study of T cells in Graves' hyperthyroidism and ophthalmopathy. Trimming pared 0 bases from V and 0 bases from J, leaving 9 bases between. From germline, CDR1 is LGHNA and CDR2 YNFKEQ. The CDR3 totals 16 residues. Researchers took RNA transcripts and amplified the TCR beta CDR3 regions from them. First-round RT-PCR targeting the TCR CDR3 was performed with the HTBI primer set. MiXCR was run by TCRdb on the multiplex PCR reads, yielding one entry per CDR3 protein. The sample lists hundreds of thousands of distinct CDR3 sequences, roughly 14% occurring once. Diagnoses used clinical symptoms, serum thyroxine and TRAb, thyroid ultrasound and orbital computed tomography. PBMCs stemmed from about 9.7 ml fresh peripheral blood.

The sample consisted of blood. The genes are TRBV4-2 and TRBJ2-4; unclear D gene. The sequence was obtained from a woman in her forties or fifties with Graves' ophthalmopathy. Here the CDR3 reads CASSQEASLAKNIQYF. CDR3 bases: TGTGCCAGCAGCCAAGAGGCGAGCCTAGCCAAAAACATTCAGTACTTC.